The clone carrying this T cell receptor beta chain was observed a single time. Its target is unknown. TCRdb reprocessed the PCR reads using MiXCR. The sample contains about 92,000 clones, about 15% of which appear only once. The data were obtained in a study of metastatic and nonmetastatic thyroid tumors. At the level of the study: For malignant and benign thyroid patients, tumor or nodule tissue and blood were the sources whose repertoires were compared.

Overall study results and limits: It was reported that TCR beta diversity was significantly higher in malignant thyroid tumors than benign nodules, in blood and tumor.

Each patient came to thyroid surgery without any prior treatment (of any kind). The CDR3 runs 14 residues. Germline V gives CDR1 DFQATT, CDR2 SNEGSKA (reference sequence). V shed 6 bases, J shed 6 bases, and the junction held 7 bases outside the gene matches. This TCR was sampled from a female donor with papillary thyroid cancer or a benign thyroid nodule (not recorded which). Some clones in this sample may be carry-over from other donors' samples. The sample comprised blood. The chain carries TRBV20-1 and TRBJ2-1; 11 nucleotides align to TRBD2. In nucleotides, the CDR3 is TGCAGTGCCGAACTAGCGGGGGTTCCCAATGAGCAGTTCTTC. Translating gives CSAELAGVPNEQFF.